Each of the 20 T cell receptor beta chains below was sequenced from the same sample in a study of blood T cells in healthy people across ages. Then a second PCR, running about 6 to 12 cycles, was carried out with a sample-barcoded 5' primer and a J-beta primer mix. TCRdb processed the 5' RACE reads anew with MiXCR; each CDR3 protein has one entry. The sample includes about 1.8 million distinct CDR3 sequences, 49% of them seen just once. Material: blood. The receptors derive from a woman aged 40 to 50 in good health.

Only a few counts were recorded for this clonotype. This chain connects TRBV20-1 to TRBJ2-7; D perhaps matches TRBD2 (5 bases). The CDR3 consists of 13 residues. Germline CDR1 DFQATT, CDR2 SNEGSKA (reference sequence). The CDR3 DNA follows: TGCACCACACGGGGAGCAGACTCCTACGAGCAGTACTTC. Translated: CTTRGADSYEQYF.

J is TRBJ2-1 and V is TRBV6-5, with D perhaps TRBD2 (7 bases). V lost 5 bases and J lost 7, with 15 bases in between. Germline assignment: CDR1 MNHEY and CDR2 SVGAGI. CDR3 length: 14 amino acids. CDR3 coding DNA: TGTGCCAGCAGTCGGGGGGCCTGGCAAAATGAGCAGTTCTTC. Residues: CASSRGAWQNEQFF.

This chain joins TRBV29-1 and TRBJ2-5; perhaps TRBD1 as D (6 bases). Trimming pared 7 bases from V and 5 bases from J, leaving 17 bases between. Germline values: CDR1 SQVTM, CDR2 ANQGSEA. The CDR3 has 13 residues. Written as DNA, the CDR3 is TGCAGCGCCTCGGCAGGGGATGGTGAGACCCAGTACTTC. As protein: CSASAGDGETQYF.

The genes are TRBV4-3 and TRBJ1-2; D remains ambiguous. V was clipped by 7 bases and J by 4 bases, with 19 bases between them. This CDR3 comprises 15 residues. CDR1 LGHNA and CDR2 YSLEER come from the germline V gene. CDR3 region: CASIPTAVSLYGYTF. In nucleotides, the CDR3 is TGCGCCAGCATCCCGACGGCAGTTTCCCTCTATGGCTACACCTTC.

The rearrangement joins TRBV11-2 to TRBJ2-7; 12 bases match TRBD2. The DNA end favors TRBJ2-5, so the J call may be wrong. The CDR3 spans 17 residues. Germline CDR1 and CDR2: SGHAT and FQNNGV. The CDR3 coding sequence is TGTGCCAGCAGCCGATCTAGCGGGGGGGCAGGAGTGGAGACCCAGTACTTC. Translated: CASSRSSGGAGVETQYF.

The sample holds one count of this clonotype. The chain combines TRBV7-9 with TRBJ1-2; 10 nucleotides line up with TRBD1. J lost 10 bases, V lost 3 bases, and 5 bases had no gene match. Germline values: CDR1 SEHNR, CDR2 FQNEAQ (reference sequence). The CDR3 length is 13 residues. The CDR3 reads CASSLGQGSAYTF. CDR3 in DNA: TGTGCCAGCAGCTTGGGACAGGGGAGCGCCTACACCTTC.

The chain couples TRBV6-2 or TRBV6-3 to TRBJ2-6, with D uncertain. This CDR3 is 14 amino acids long. Trimming left V 1 base short and J 2 bases short, with 3 bases between. CDR1 and CDR2 from the germline V gene are MNHEY and SVGEGT. This CDR3 reads CASSYWTGANVLTF. The CDR3 coding sequence is TGTGCCAGCAGTTACTGGACTGGGGCCAACGTCCTGACTTTC.

CDR3 nucleotide sequence: TGTGCCAGCAGTTTTAGGACAGCTGAAGCTTTCTTT. It codes for CASSFRTAEAFF. This chain uses TRBV7-9 with TRBJ1-1; a possible D gene is TRBD1 (6 bases). The CDR3 sequence is 12 residues long. V lost 6 bases and J 6 bases, leaving 11 bases between the germline ends. Looked up from germline, CDR1 is SEHNR and CDR2 is FQNEAQ (reference sequence).

This rearrangement joins TRBV20-1 to TRBJ1-6; possible D gene TRBD1, 5 bases. Per the germline V gene, CDR1 is DFQATT and CDR2 is SNEGSKA (reference sequence). The CDR3 totals 17 residues. The V end was cut by 4 bases, the J end by 2 bases, with 18 bases between. The CDR3 region is CSAKRGEGNTYNSPLHF. CDR3 DNA sequence: TGCAGTGCTAAGAGGGGAGAGGGTAACACCTATAATTCACCCCTCCACTTT.

V usage is TRBV15 and J usage is TRBJ2-4; tentative D call: TRBD2 (6 bases). The CDR3 runs 16 residues. Germline V gene sequence: CDR1 LNHNV, CDR2 YYDKDF (reference sequence). Trimming shortened V by 3 bases and J by 0 bases, and 12 bases separated the two germline ends. The CDR3 loop reads CATSSLADLAKNIQYF. The CDR3 DNA reads TGTGCCACCAGCAGTTTAGCGGATCTAGCCAAAAACATTCAGTACTTC.

The V gene is TRBV4-1, the J gene TRBJ2-3, with unresolved D. V lost 0 bases and J 4 bases, leaving 8 bases between the germline ends. The CDR3 totals 14 residues. Germline CDR1 MGHRA, CDR2 YSYEKL. Written as DNA, the CDR3 is TGCGCCAGCAGCCAAGATGTACCGGCAGATACGCAGTATTTT. It encodes CASSQDVPADTQYF.

This chain joins TRBV5-1 and TRBJ2-1, with D perhaps TRBD2 (6 bases). Germline V CDR1 and CDR2: SGHRS, YFSETQ. There are 19 residues in the CDR3. With 4 bases removed from V and 0 bases from J, the gap between germline ends came to 23 bases. The CDR3 DNA reads as TGCGCCAGCAGCCCGGAGGGGCAGACGGCCCTTAGCTCCTACAATGAGCAGTTCTTC. This translates into CASSPEGQTALSSYNEQFF.

The rearrangement uses TRBV27 and TRBJ2-4, with TRBD1 matching 7 bases. The assigned J gene may be wrong: the sequence end matches TRBJ2-7 better. Germline V CDR1 and CDR2: MNHEY, SMNVEV (reference sequence). This CDR3 has 13 residues. DNA for the CDR3: TGTGCCAGCACGACAGGGCCGACCTACGAGCAGTACTTC. Protein sequence: CASTTGPTYEQYF.

V gene TRBV7-2 combines with J gene TRBJ1-2; TRBD1 agrees at 7 bases. Germline V gives CDR1 SGHTA, CDR2 FQGNSA. The CDR3 is 15 amino acids. Trimming cost V 6 bases and J 4 bases; bases outside gene matches: 11. The CDR3 is CASRSPGQIVYGYTF. The CDR3 coding sequence is TGTGCCAGCAGATCTCCGGGACAGATTGTCTATGGCTACACCTTC.

CDR3 DNA: TGCAGTGCTTGGGGACGGTACTCTGGAAACACCATATATTTT. This encodes CSAWGRYSGNTIYF. The chain links TRBV20-1 to TRBJ1-3; D is perhaps TRBD1 (5 bases). The CDR3 is 14 residues long. Trimming took off 5 bases at V and 0 bases at J, with 11 bases between the two ends. Germline V gene lookup returns CDR1 DFQATT and CDR2 SNEGSKA (reference sequence).

The rearrangement links TRBV7-2 to TRBJ1-6, with a tentative D call TRBD1 (5 bases). The CDR3 consists of 15 residues. Germline loops: CDR1 SGHTA, CDR2 FQGNSA. Trimming removed 6 bases from V and 5 bases from J, with 14 bases in between. The CDR3 sequence is CASRPGTGNNSPLHF. In nucleotides, the CDR3 is TGTGCCAGCAGACCTGGGACGGGAAATAATTCACCCCTCCACTTT.

The rearrangement uses TRBV12-3 or TRBV12-4 and TRBJ2-5; 7 bases fit TRBD2. The V and J ends lost 7 bases and 5 bases, in that order; junction bases with no gene match: 10. This CDR3 region has 14 residues. Here the CDR3 DNA reads TGTGCCAGCACCTCCTCGGGGGGTCGGGAGACCCAGTACTTC. This encodes CASTSSGGRETQYF.

The rearrangement uses TRBV3-1 and TRBJ1-2, with D possibly being TRBD1 (5 bases). From germline, CDR1 is LGHDT and CDR2 YNNKEL (reference sequence). Trimming pared 4 bases from V and 1 base from J, leaving 13 bases between. This CDR3 spans 15 amino acids. The chain's CDR3 is CASSPLQTVNYGYTF. The CDR3 region has the DNA TGTGCCAGCAGCCCCCTTCAGACAGTTAACTATGGCTACACCTTC.

The table lists this clonotype with many counts. This chain links TRBV10-3 with TRBJ1-1; 7 positions match TRBD1. The CDR3 consists of 15 residues. With V trimmed by 2 bases and J by 1 base, 4 bases remained unmatched. Germline V gene data show CDR1 as ENHRY and CDR2 as SYGVKD. CDR3 nucleotides: TGTGCCATCAGTGAGGAACAGGGGACGAACACTGAAGCTTTCTTT. Residues: CAISEEQGTNTEAFF.

This chain links TRBV28 with TRBJ1-6; D gene uncertain. Trimming took 2 bases from V and 4 from J, leaving 9 bases between them. The germline CDR1 and CDR2 sequences are MDHEN and SYDVKM. This CDR3 region has 15 residues. The CDR3, as DNA: TGTGCCAGCAGTTTAGCGTACCCGTATAATTCACCCCTCCACTTT. The encoded protein is CASSLAYPYNSPLHF.